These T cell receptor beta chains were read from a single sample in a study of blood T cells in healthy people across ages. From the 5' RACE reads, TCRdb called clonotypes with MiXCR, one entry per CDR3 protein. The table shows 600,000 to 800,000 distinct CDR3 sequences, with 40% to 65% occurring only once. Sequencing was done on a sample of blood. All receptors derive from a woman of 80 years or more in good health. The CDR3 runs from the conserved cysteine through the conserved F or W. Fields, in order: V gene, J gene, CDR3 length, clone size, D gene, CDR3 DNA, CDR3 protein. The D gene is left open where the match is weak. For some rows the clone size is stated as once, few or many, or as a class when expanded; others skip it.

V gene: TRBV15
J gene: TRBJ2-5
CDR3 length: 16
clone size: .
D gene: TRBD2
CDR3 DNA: TGTGCCACCAGCAGAGCTACTAGCGGGGGTTACAATGATCAGTACTTC
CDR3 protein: CATSRATSGGYNDQYF

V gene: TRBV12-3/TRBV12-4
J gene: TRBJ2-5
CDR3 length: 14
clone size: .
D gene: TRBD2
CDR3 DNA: TGTGCCAGCAGTTTACCGGCGGGAGACAATGAGCAGTACTTC
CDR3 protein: CASSLPAGDNEQYF

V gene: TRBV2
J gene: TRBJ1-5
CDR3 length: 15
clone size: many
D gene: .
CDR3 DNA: TGTGCCAGCAGTGTCGAGACATATAGCAATCAGCCCCAGCATTTT
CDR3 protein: CASSVETYSNQPQHF

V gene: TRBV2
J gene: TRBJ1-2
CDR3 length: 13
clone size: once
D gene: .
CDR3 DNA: TGTGCCAGCCGGACGACAGCTAACTATGTCTACACCTTC
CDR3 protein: CASRTTANYVYTF

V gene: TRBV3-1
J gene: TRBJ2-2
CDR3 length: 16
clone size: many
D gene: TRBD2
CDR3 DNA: TGTGCCAGCAGCCAACCTTCTAGCGGGAGCGTCGGGGAGCTGTTTTTT
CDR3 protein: CASSQPSSGSVGELFF

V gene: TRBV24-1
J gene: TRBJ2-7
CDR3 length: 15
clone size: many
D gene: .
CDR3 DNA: TGTGCCACCAGTGGAACCGGGACTTTCTCCTACGAGCAGTACTTC
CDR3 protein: CATSGTGTFSYEQYF

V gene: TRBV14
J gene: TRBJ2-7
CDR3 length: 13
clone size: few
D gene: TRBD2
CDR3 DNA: TGTGCCAGCAGCCAACTTGGGACTAACGAGCAGTACTTC
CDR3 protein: CASSQLGTNEQYF

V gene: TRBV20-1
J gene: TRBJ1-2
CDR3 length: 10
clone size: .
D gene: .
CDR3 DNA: TGCACCACCCCGGACTATGGCTACACCTTC
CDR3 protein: CTTPDYGYTF

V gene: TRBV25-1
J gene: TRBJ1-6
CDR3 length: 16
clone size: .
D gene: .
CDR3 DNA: TGTGCCAGCAGTGAATCTGCCGGGACGGGGAATTCACCCCTCCACTTT
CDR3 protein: CASSESAGTGNSPLHF

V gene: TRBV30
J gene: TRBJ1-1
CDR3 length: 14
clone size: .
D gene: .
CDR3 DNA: TGTGCCTGGATTGGTACAGGTAAGGTCACTGAAGCTTTCTTT
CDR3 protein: CAWIGTGKVTEAFF

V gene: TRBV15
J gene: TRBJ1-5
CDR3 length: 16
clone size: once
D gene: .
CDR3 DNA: TGTGCCACCAGCAGAGATCGTGGGTTCACAAATCAGCCCCAGCATTTT
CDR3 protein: CATSRDRGFTNQPQHF

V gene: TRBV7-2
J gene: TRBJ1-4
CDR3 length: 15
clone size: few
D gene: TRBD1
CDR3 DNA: TGTGCCAGCAGCACTAGGACAGGATTAAATGAAAAACTGTTTTTT
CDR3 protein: CASSTRTGLNEKLFF

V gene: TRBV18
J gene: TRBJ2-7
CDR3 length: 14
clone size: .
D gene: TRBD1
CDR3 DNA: TGTGCCAGCTCAACGGGACAGGTGGGCTACGAGCAGTACTTC
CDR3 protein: CASSTGQVGYEQYF

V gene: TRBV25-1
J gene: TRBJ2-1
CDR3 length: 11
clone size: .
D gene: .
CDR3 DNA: TGTGCCAGCAGTGCCTTCAATGAGCAGTTCTTC
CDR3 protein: CASSAFNEQFF

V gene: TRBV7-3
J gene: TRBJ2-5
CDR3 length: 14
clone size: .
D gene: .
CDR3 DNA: TGTGCCAGCAGCTTAAGAGGGGGTCCGGAGACCCAGTACTTC
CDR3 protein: CASSLRGGPETQYF

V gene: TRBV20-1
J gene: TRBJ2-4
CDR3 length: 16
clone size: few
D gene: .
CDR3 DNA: TGCAGTGCTCCGGTCCCTCCGTCGGGGGCCAAAAACATTCAGTACTTC
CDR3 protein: CSAPVPPSGAKNIQYF

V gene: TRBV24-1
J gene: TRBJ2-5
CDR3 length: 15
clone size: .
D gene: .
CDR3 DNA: TGTGCCACCAGTGAGGCAGGATCAGGGGAAGAGACCCAGTACTTC
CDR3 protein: CATSEAGSGEETQYF

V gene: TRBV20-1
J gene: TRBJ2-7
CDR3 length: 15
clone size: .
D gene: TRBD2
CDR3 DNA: TGCAGTGCTACAGGGGCCCAAGCGGGAGTTTACGAGCAGTACTTC
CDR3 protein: CSATGAQAGVYEQYF

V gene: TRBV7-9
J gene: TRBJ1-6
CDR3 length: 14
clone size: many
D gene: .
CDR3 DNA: TGTGCCAGCAGCTGGACAGTTGTAAATTCACCCCTCCACTTT
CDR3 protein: CASSWTVVNSPLHF

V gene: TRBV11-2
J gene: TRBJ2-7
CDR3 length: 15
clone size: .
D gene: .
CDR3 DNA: TGTGCCAGCAGCTTAGCCCCGGACAGCTCCTACGAGCAGTACTTC
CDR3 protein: CASSLAPDSSYEQYF

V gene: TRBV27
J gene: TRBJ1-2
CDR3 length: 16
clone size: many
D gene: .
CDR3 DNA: TGTGCCAGCAAAAGAACCGGGCTCCCTAATGACCATGGCTACACCTTC
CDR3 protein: CASKRTGLPNDHGYTF

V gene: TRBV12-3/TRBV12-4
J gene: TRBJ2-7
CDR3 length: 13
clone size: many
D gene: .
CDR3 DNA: TGTGCCAGCAGCGTAACAGGAACCTACGAGCAGTACTTC
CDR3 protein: CASSVTGTYEQYF

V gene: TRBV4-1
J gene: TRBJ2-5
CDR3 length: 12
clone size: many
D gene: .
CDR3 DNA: TGCGCCAGCAGCCAAGTGTTAGGGACCCAGTACTTC
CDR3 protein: CASSQVLGTQYF

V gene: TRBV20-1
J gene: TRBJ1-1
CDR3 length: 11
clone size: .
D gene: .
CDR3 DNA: TGCAGTGCTAAACAGGTCGCTGAAGCTTTCTTT
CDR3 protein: CSAKQVAEAFF

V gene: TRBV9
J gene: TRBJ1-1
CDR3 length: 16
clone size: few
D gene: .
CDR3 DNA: TGTGCCAGCAGCCCGAGACAGACCGTCATGAACACTGAAGCTTTCTTT
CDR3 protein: CASSPRQTVMNTEAFF

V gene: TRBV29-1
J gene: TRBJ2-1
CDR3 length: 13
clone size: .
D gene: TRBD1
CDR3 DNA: TGCAGCGTGGGACAGGGGTCTTACAATGAGCAGTTCTTC
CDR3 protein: CSVGQGSYNEQFF

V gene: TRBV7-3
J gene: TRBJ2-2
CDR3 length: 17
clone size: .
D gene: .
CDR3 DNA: TGTGCCAGCAGCTTATATCCAGGACAGACGAACACCGGGGAGCTGTTTTTT
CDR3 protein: CASSLYPGQTNTGELFF

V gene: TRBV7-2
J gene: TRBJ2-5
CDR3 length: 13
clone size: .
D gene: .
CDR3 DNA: TGTGCCAGCAACCTACAGGGAAAGGAGACCCAGTACTTC
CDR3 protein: CASNLQGKETQYF

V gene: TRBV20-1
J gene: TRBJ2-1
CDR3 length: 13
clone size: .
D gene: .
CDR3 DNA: TGCAGTGCTCCCGGGGGCGGCCGGAATGAGCAGTTCTTC
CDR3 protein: CSAPGGGRNEQFF

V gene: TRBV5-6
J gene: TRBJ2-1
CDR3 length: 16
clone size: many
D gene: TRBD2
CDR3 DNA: TGTGCCAGCAGACCCTCTAGCGGGGGGCCGTACAATGAGCAGTTCTTC
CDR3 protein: CASRPSSGGPYNEQFF

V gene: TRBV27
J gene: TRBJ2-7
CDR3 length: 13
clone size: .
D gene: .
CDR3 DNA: TGTGCCAGCGGGACTGGCAACTCCTACGAGCAGTACTTC
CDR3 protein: CASGTGNSYEQYF